This TCR beta chain is from a study of T cell clones after liver transplantation (dated by TCRdb to the late 2010s). Background on the whole study: ITN030ST, the source of the samples, was a randomized trial that attempted immunosuppression withdrawal within 2 years of liver transplantation. Donor-reactive T cell clones were identified using TCRbeta sequencing after a pre-transplant mixed lymphocyte reaction and were then followed in post-transplant blood. As an antigen-independent comparator for the donor-reactive sequences, third party-reactive TCRbeta sequences from pre-transplant MLRs were identified as well. Three of the eight recipients were HCV-positive; the others were transplanted for non-autoimmune, non-viral indications. No induction therapy was given to the subjects, and standard immunosuppression was administered until randomization at 12-24 months post-transplant. Tolerance meant complete immunosuppression withdrawal for at least one year without liver enzymes rising beyond twice the upper limit of normal. Blood samples were collected pre-transplant, then pre-randomization ahead of withdrawal, and finally post-randomization once withdrawal had either been completed or failed. Of the 8 liver transplant recipients making up the studied cohort, 3 were classified as tolerant and 5 as non-tolerant.

Points on this clone: Its antigen is unknown. One base away there is no much larger clone; base qualities are not given.

The paper as a whole reports these results and caveats: In most of the 8 subjects, circulating donor-reactive CD4 TCRbeta sequences decreased significantly after transplant, regardless of tolerance or HCV status. Because of small, heterogeneous patient numbers and non-standardized post-transplant time points, the conclusions were only preliminary. In two subjects, low numbers of available donor cells limited the measurable donor-reactive repertoire. The decline in donor-reactive sequences exceeded the decline in third party-reactive sequences, suggesting partial antigen-specific deletion that was unrelated to withdrawal success. Because no allograft tissue specimens were available, donor-reactive T cells may have migrated into the graft instead of being deleted. Once repertoire turnover was taken into account, donor-reactive detection showed a significant reduction for CD4 in 7 of 8 subjects and for CD8 in 8 of 8.

High-throughput TCRbeta CDR3 sequencing of frozen genomic DNA was performed by immunoSEQ, including PCR amplification, mapping, bias correction and internal controls. Per the source publication's procedure: Only productive rearrangements were retained, and each unique TCRbeta sequence was defined by its CDR3 nucleotide sequence together with its V and J gene. For a sequence to be called donor-reactive, it needed a frequency of at least 0.01% and at least 5-fold expansion in CFSE-low cells compared with unstimulated pre-transplant cells. Per-subject minimum frequency thresholds, based on the lowest-template unstimulated sample, ensured at least 90% detection power. Jensen-Shannon divergence between the top 1000 TCRbeta sequences after and before transplant was used to measure repertoire turnover. Two-sided Fisher's exact tests were used to test for changes in how often donor-reactive sequences were detected. Drawn from immuneACCESS, this table holds only the in-frame rearrangements with V and J called that TCRdb kept. Clones are partly lost; checked studies trace under half to an unresolved V gene and leave the rest unexplained. That table gives V, J and clone size, and the DNA gave D and trimming. The sample table lists under 55,000 clones, about nine tenths of them with a count of one. Under 15% of the sample rests with the top ten.

Thawed unstimulated PBMCs were stained for CD3, CD4 and CD8 and FACS-sorted into CD3+CD4+ and CD3+CD8+ populations. All 8 studied subjects were randomized to withdrawal of immunosuppression. The Qiagen DNeasy Blood and Tissue Kit was used for genomic DNA isolation. The germline V gene sets CDR1 to MGHRA and CDR2 to YSYEKL. From its cysteine to its phenylalanine, the CDR3 spans 17 amino acids. Only the CDR3 region is kept as DNA, spanning 51 bases read in frame from base 1. Deletion took 2 bases off V and 14 bases off J, with a span of 28 bases between the germline ends. The chain links TRBV4-1 with TRBJ2-4, with the D call perhaps TRBD1 or TRBD2, as 6 bases match in each case. The receptor was derived from a human patient who received a liver transplant. After a transplant, some T cells may be of graft donor origin. The sample here was CD8+ T cells from blood, taken 12 months after liver transplant. The CDR3 in this case is CASSQSPGTSPGGGKYF. In nucleotides, the sequence is TGCGCCAGCAGCCAAAGCCCCGGGACCAGCCCTGGAGGGGGGAAGTACTTC.